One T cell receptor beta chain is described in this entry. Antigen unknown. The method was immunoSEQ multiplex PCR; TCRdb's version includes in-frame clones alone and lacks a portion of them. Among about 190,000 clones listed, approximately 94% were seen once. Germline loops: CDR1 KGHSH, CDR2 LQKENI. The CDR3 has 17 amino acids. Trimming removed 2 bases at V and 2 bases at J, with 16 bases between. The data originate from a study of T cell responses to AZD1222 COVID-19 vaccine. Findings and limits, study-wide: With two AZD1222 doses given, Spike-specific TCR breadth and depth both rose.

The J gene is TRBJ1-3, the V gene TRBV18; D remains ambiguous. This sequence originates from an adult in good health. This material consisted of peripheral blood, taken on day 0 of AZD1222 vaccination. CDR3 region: CASSPEAGEVAGNTIYF. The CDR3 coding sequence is TGTGCCAGCTCACCAGAGGCCGGGGAGGTTGCTGGAAACACCATATATTTT.